These 22 T cell receptor beta chains were all obtained from the same sample, sequenced in a study of T cell responses to AZD1222 COVID-19 vaccine. Method: immunoSEQ multiplex PCR; TCRdb's copy keeps in-frame clones and lacks some. The sample contains roughly 93,000 clones, about nine tenths of which appear only once. The sample consisted of peripheral blood, taken on day 0 of AZD1222 vaccination. These receptors were collected from an adult in good health.

This chain uses TRBV28 with TRBJ1-2; D gene unclear. The V end was cut by 3 bases, the J end by 4 bases, with 9 bases between. Per germline, CDR1 MDHEN and CDR2 SYDVKM. The CDR3 has 13 amino acids. The CDR3 loop is CASSLGASYGYTF. For the CDR3, the DNA is TGTGCCAGCAGTTTGGGTGCCAGCTATGGCTACACCTTC.

The chain is built from TRBV27 and TRBJ2-1, with 7 bases fitting TRBD2. CDR1 and CDR2 (germline): MNHEY, SMNVEV (reference sequence). The CDR3 has 18 amino acids. With V trimmed by 0 bases and J by 0 bases, 8 bases remained unmatched. The CDR3 loop reads CASSLSRGRGTSYNEQFF. CDR3 DNA sequence: TGTGCCAGCAGTTTATCCCGTGGGAGGGGCACCTCCTACAATGAGCAGTTCTTC.

The chain uses TRBV7-3 and TRBJ2-2, with D possibly being TRBD2 (6 bases). The CDR3 has 15 amino acids. Germline loops: CDR1 SGHTA, CDR2 FQGTGA. V was pared by 3 bases and J by 6 bases, with 14 bases between. As DNA, the CDR3 is TGTGCCAGCAGCTTCAGGGACTCCCCCCCCGGGGAGCTGTTTTTT. Protein: CASSFRDSPPGELFF.

The chain is built from TRBV7-2 and TRBJ2-7; no clear D. V lost 1 base and J 7 bases, leaving 14 bases between the germline ends. The CDR3 length is 14 residues. CDR1 is SGHTA, CDR2 FQGNSA, per germline. CDR3 protein: CASSLGRMAVEQYF. As DNA, the CDR3 is TGTGCCAGCAGCTTAGGAAGAATGGCGGTTGAGCAGTACTTC. Supplemented by reference TRBV7-2 and TRBJ2-7, the full variable domain reads GAGVSQSPSNKVTEKGKDVELRCDPISGHTALYWYRQSLGQGLEFLIYFQGNSAPDKSGLPSDRFSAERTGGSVSTLTIQRTQQEDSAVYLCASSLGRMAVEQYFGPGTRLTVT.

This clone showed up just once. J is TRBJ2-7 and V is TRBV5-1; a possible D gene is TRBD2 (5 bases). Trimming removed 0 bases at V and 6 bases at J, with 13 bases between. Germline V CDR1 and CDR2: SGHRS, YFSETQ. The CDR3 extends over 14 amino acids. CDR3 amino acids: CASSLVSGKGEQYF. CDR3 coding DNA: TGCGCCAGCAGCTTGGTCTCGGGGAAGGGCGAGCAGTACTTC. Filled out from reference TRBV5-1 and TRBJ2-7, the complete variable domain reads KAGVTQTPRYLIKTRGQQVTLSCSPISGHRSVSWYQQTPGQGLQFLFEYFSETQRNKGNFPGRFSGRQFSNSRSEMNVSTLELGDSALYLCASSLVSGKGEQYFGPGTRLTVT.

The chain carries TRBV12-3 or TRBV12-4 and TRBJ2-1; a weak D match, TRBD2 (6 bases). This CDR3 is 13 amino acids long. V was shortened by 0 bases and J by 9 bases, with 9 bases between the two germline ends. The CDR3 loop is CASSLARRGEQFF. The CDR3 nucleotides are TGTGCCAGCAGTTTAGCCAGGAGGGGTGAGCAGTTCTTC.

This chain connects TRBV9 to TRBJ2-7; 8 nucleotides align to TRBD2. CDR1 and CDR2 (germline): SGDLS, YYNGEE. V trimming: 4 bases; J trimming: 0 bases; junction bases outside the gene matches: 3. The CDR3 spans 14 residues. This chain's CDR3 is CASSLGGASYEQYF. CDR3 DNA sequence: TGTGCCAGCAGCCTCGGGGGGGCCTCCTACGAGCAGTACTTC.

The genes are TRBV28 and TRBJ2-7, with 7 bases that match TRBD1. Germline CDR1 and CDR2: MDHEN and SYDVKM. The CDR3 loop spans 14 amino acids. The V and J ends lost 6 bases and 7 bases, in that order; junction bases with no gene match: 12. The CDR3 is CASSRLTGVSEQYF. The CDR3 DNA is TGTGCCAGCAGCCGACTTACAGGGGTGAGTGAGCAGTACTTC.

This sequence joins TRBV19 and TRBJ2-7; 12 bases align to TRBD1. In germline, CDR1 is LNHDA, CDR2 SQIVND (reference sequence). There are 16 residues in the CDR3. Trimming removed 3 bases from V and 6 bases from J; junction bases left unmatched: 9. The DNA for the CDR3 is TGTGCCAGTAGTATTCTTTTTGGGACAGGGGGCTCCGAGCAGTACTTC. This translates into CASSILFGTGGSEQYF.

The chain has TRBV6-1 and TRBJ1-4; no clear D. This CDR3 has 15 amino acids. V lost 1 base to trimming and J lost 5 bases, with 11 bases between them. The germline V gene encodes CDR1 MNHNS and CDR2 SASEGT. The CDR3 loop is CASSEVGMNNEKLFF. CDR3 in DNA: TGTGCCAGCAGTGAAGTCGGGATGAACAATGAAAAACTGTTTTTT.

This chain links TRBV6-4 with TRBJ2-2; D is undetermined. V shed 1 base and J shed 2 bases, with 5 bases lying between them. CDR3 length: 14 residues. Germline assignment: CDR1 MRHNA and CDR2 SNTAGT. Written as DNA, the CDR3 is TGTGCCAGCAGTGACTTAAGAAACACCGGGGAGCTGTTTTTT. It codes for CASSDLRNTGELFF.

This chain joins TRBV30 and TRBJ2-7; D is unresolved. CDR1 GTSNPN and CDR2 SVGIG come from the germline V gene (reference sequence). The CDR3 covers 11 residues. With 0 bases removed from V and 6 bases from J, the gap between germline ends came to 6 bases. CDR3 bases: TGTGCCTGGAGTGTGAACCGCGAGCAGTACTTC. Its translation: CAWSVNREQYF.

This clone was seen only once. This chain connects TRBV5-1 to TRBJ2-7; D might be TRBD2 (7 bases). Germline V lookup: CDR1 SGHRS, CDR2 YFSETQ. This CDR3 region has 15 residues. V lost 2 bases and J 0 bases, leaving 12 bases between the germline ends. Here the CDR3 reads CASSFIGGLSYEQYF. The CDR3 nucleotides read TGCGCCAGCAGCTTCATCGGGGGGCTCTCCTACGAGCAGTACTTC. Drawing the rest from reference TRBV5-1 and TRBJ2-7, the complete variable domain is KAGVTQTPRYLIKTRGQQVTLSCSPISGHRSVSWYQQTPGQGLQFLFEYFSETQRNKGNFPGRFSGRQFSNSRSEMNVSTLELGDSALYLCASSFIGGLSYEQYFGPGTRLTVT.

The CDR3 is CASSSRGAAYEQYF. For the CDR3, the DNA is TGTGCCAGCAGCTCGCGGGGCGCCGCCTACGAGCAGTACTTC. The chain recombines TRBV7-2 with TRBJ2-7; D possibly corresponds to TRBD2 (6 bases). Trimming took off 4 bases at V and 2 bases at J, with 12 bases between the two ends. This CDR3 region has 14 residues. Per the germline V gene, CDR1 is SGHTA and CDR2 is FQGNSA.

The chain is built from TRBV11-2 and TRBJ2-3, with unresolved D. Germline CDR1 is SGHAT and CDR2 is FQNNGV. The CDR3 length is 13 residues. V gave up 0 bases and J gave up 6 bases, with 7 bases separating them. This CDR3 is CASSLDLRDTQYF. DNA of the CDR3: TGTGCCAGCAGCTTAGACCTTAGGGATACGCAGTATTTT.

The CDR3 bases are TGTGCCAGCAGCTTGGAGAGGACTAGCGGGAGAATCTACGAGCAGTACTTC. The encoded protein is CASSLERTSGRIYEQYF. J is TRBJ2-7 and V is TRBV5-6; 13 bases match TRBD2. Trimming took 0 bases from V and 3 from J; bases not matched to a gene: 6. The germline V gene has CDR1 SGHDT and CDR2 YYEEEE. CDR3 length equals 17 residues. The whole variable domain, remainder taken from reference TRBV5-6 and TRBJ2-7, is DAGVTQSPTHLIKTRGQQVTLRCSPKSGHDTVSWYQQALGQGPQFIFQYYEEEERQRGNFPDRFSGHQFPNYSSELNVNALLLGDSALYLCASSLERTSGRIYEQYFGPGTRLTVT.

A few counts support this clone. The chain is built from TRBV4-1 and TRBJ2-1, with 10 nucleotides matching TRBD2. The CDR3 is made up of 17 amino acids. Germline assignment: CDR1 MGHRA and CDR2 YSYEKL. After removal of 4 bases from V and 4 bases from J, the junction contained 10 bases not matched to a gene. The CDR3 DNA sequence: TGCGCCAGCAGCCGCGACCTAGCGGGAGAGATTTACAATGAGCAGTTCTTC. It is translated as CASSRDLAGEIYNEQFF.

The J gene is TRBJ2-3, the V gene TRBV3-1 (or the pseudogene TRBV3-2); D unclear. V was trimmed by 5 bases and J by 1 base, leaving 16 bases between them. The CDR3 has 16 residues. CDR1 is LGHDT, CDR2 YNNKEL, per germline (reference sequence). CDR3 in amino acids: CASSTYSRGGTDTQYF. CDR3 in DNA: TGTGCCAGCAGCACTTACTCCCGTGGAGGCACAGATACGCAGTATTTT.

V usage is TRBV7-6 and J usage is TRBJ2-1; D unresolved. The CDR3 sequence is 15 residues long. CDR1 is SGHVS, CDR2 FNYEAQ, per germline. V was trimmed by 1 base and J by 6 bases, leaving 13 bases between them. The chain's CDR3 is CASSLVGNPFNEQFF. DNA of the CDR3: TGTGCCAGCAGCTTAGTGGGGAACCCCTTCAATGAGCAGTTCTTC.

The rearrangement links TRBV11-3 to TRBJ2-1; weak D call: TRBD2 (6 bases). Trimming took 2 bases from V and 0 from J, leaving 14 bases between them. The CDR3 covers 17 residues. Germline assignment: CDR1 SGHNT and CDR2 YENEEA. CDR3 sequence: CASSLLGGGSSYNEQFF. As DNA, the CDR3 is TGTGCCAGCAGCTTACTCGGGGGAGGCTCCTCCTACAATGAGCAGTTCTTC. Using reference TRBV11-3 and TRBJ2-1 for the parts outside the CDR3, the full variable domain is EAGVVQSPRYKIIEKKQPVAFWCNPISGHNTLYWYLQNLGQGPELLIRYENEEAVDDSQLPKDRFSAERLKGVDSTLKIQPAELGDSAVYLCASSLLGGGSSYNEQFFGPGTRLTVL.

The chain recombines TRBV19 with TRBJ2-7; D perhaps matches TRBD1 (5 bases). The CDR3 totals 12 residues. Per the germline V gene, CDR1 is LNHDA and CDR2 is SQIVND (reference sequence). V lost 3 bases, J lost 3 bases, and 6 bases lay in between. The CDR3 sequence is CASSMTDYEQYF. The CDR3 bases are TGTGCCAGTAGTATGACAGACTACGAGCAGTACTTC.

The chain joins TRBV9 to TRBJ2-7; 9 bases match TRBD2. Germline V gene sequence: CDR1 SGDLS, CDR2 YYNGEE. The CDR3 has 15 amino acids. V lost 3 bases, J lost 2 bases, and 6 bases stayed unmatched. The CDR3 reads CASSEGLAKAYEQYF. The CDR3 DNA sequence: TGTGCCAGCAGCGAAGGACTAGCGAAAGCCTACGAGCAGTACTTC.